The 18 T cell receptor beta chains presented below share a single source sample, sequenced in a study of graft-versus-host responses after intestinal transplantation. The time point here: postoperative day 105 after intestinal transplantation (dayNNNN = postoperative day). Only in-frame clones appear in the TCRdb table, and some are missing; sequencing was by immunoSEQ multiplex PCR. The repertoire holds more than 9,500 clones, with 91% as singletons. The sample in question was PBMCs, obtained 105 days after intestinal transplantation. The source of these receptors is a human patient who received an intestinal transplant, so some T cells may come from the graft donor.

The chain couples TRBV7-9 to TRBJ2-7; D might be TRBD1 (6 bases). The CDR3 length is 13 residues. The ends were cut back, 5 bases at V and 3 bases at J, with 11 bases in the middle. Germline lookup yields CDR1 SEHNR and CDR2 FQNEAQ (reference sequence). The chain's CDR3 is CASSLTGIYEQYF. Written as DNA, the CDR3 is TGTGCCAGCAGCCTTACAGGGATCTACGAGCAGTACTTC.

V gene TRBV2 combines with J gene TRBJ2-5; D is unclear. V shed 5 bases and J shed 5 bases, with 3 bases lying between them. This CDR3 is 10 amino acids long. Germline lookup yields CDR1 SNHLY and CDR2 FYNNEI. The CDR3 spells CASSRETQYF. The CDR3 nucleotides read TGTGCCAGCAGTCGGGAGACCCAGTACTTC.

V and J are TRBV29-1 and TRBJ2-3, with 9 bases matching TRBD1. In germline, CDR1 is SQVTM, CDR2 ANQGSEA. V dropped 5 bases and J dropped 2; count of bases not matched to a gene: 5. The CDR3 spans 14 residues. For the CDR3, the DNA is TGCAGCGTTATGGGACAGGGAATCACAGATACGCAGTATTTT. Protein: CSVMGQGITDTQYF.

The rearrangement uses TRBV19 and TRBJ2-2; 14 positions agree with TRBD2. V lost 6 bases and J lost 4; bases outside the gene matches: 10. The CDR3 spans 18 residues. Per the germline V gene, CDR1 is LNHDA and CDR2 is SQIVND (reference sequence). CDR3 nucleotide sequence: TGTGCCAGTAGCCCCCCCGGACTAGCGGGAGGCCCCACCGGGGAGCTGTTTTTT. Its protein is CASSPPGLAGGPTGELFF.

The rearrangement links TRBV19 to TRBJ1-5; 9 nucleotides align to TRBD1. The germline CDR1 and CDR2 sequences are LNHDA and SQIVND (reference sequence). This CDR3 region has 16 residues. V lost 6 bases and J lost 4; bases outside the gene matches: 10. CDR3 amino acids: CASRGQGWVGNQPQHF. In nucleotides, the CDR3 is TGTGCCAGTAGAGGACAGGGGTGGGTTGGGAATCAGCCCCAGCATTTT.

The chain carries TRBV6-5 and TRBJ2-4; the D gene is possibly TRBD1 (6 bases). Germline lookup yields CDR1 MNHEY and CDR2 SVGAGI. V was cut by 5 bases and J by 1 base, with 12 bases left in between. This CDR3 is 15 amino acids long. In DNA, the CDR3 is TGTGCCAGCAGTCAATTCCAGGGGGCCAAAAACATTCAGTACTTC. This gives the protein CASSQFQGAKNIQYF.

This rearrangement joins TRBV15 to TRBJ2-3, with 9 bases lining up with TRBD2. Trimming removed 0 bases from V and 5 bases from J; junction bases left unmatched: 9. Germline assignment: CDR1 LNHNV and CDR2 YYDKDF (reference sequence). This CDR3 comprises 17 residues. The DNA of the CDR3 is TGTGCCACCAGCAGAGATAGGGCTAGCGGGGAGAAAGATACGCAGTATTTT. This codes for CATSRDRASGEKDTQYF.

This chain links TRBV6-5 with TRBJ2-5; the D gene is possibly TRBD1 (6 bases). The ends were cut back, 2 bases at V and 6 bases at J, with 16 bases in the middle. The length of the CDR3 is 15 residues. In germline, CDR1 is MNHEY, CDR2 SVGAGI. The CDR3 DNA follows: TGTGCCAGCAGTTACACAGGGATAGACGAAAAGACCCAGTACTTC. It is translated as CASSYTGIDEKTQYF.

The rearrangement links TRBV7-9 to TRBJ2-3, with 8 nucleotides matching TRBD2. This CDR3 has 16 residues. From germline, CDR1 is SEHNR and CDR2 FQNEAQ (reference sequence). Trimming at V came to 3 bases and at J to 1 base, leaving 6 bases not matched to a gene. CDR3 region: CASSFGAGGGTDTQYF. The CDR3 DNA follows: TGTGCCAGCAGCTTTGGTGCGGGAGGAGGCACAGATACGCAGTATTTT.

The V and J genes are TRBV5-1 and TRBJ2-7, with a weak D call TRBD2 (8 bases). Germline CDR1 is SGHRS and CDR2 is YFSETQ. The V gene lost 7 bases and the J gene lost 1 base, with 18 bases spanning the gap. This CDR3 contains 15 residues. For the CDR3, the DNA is TGCGCCAGCCGGGAGGGGGCGACGTCGTCCTACGAGCAGTACTTC. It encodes CASREGATSSYEQYF. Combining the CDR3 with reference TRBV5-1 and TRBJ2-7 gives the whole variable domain KAGVTQTPRYLIKTRGQQVTLSCSPISGHRSVSWYQQTPGQGLQFLFEYFSETQRNKGNFPGRFSGRQFSNSRSEMNVSTLELGDSALYLCASREGATSSYEQYFGPGTRLTVT.

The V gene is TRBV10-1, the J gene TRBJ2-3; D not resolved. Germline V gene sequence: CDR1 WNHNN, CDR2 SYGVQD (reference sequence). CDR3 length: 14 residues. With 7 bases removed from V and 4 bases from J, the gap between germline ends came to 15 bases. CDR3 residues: CASKASPDSDTQYF. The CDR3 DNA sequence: TGCGCCAGCAAGGCTTCACCGGATTCAGATACGCAGTATTTT.

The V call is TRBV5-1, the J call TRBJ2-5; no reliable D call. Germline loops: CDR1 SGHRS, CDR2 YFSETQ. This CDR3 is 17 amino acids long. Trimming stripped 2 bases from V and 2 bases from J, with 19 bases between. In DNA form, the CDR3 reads TGCGCCAGCAGCTTACGACCAGACTGGGCGCGTCAAGAGACCCAGTACTTC. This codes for CASSLRPDWARQETQYF.

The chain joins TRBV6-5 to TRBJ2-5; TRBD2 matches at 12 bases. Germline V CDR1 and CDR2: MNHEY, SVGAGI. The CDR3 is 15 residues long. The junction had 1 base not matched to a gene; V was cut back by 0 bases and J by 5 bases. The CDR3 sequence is CASSYSTSGGETQYF. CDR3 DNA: TGTGCCAGCAGTTACTCAACTAGCGGGGGGGAGACCCAGTACTTC.

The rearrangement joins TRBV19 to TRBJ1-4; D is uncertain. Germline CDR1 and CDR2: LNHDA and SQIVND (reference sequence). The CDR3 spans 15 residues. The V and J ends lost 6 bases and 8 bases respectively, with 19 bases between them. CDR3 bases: TGTGCCAGTAGCCCGGAGATCATCCAATGGGAAAAACTGTTTTTT. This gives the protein CASSPEIIQWEKLFF.

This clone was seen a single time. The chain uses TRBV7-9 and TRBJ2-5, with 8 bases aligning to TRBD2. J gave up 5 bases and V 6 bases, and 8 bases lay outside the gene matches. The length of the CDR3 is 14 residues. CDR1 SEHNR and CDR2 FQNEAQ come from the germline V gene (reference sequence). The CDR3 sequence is CASSPAGAGETQYF. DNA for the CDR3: TGTGCCAGCAGTCCAGCGGGGGCAGGGGAGACCCAGTACTTC.

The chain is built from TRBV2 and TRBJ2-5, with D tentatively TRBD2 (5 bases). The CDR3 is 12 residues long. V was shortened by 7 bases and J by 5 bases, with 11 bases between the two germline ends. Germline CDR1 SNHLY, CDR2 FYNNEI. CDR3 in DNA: TGTGCCAGCATCGGGGAATCGGAGACCCAGTACTTC. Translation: CASIGESETQYF. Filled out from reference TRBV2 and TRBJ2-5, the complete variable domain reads EPEVTQTPSHQVTQMGQEVILRCVPISNHLYFYWYRQILGQKVEFLVSFYNNEISEKSEIFDDQFSVERPDGSNFTLKIRSTKLEDSAMYFCASIGESETQYFGPGTRLLVL.

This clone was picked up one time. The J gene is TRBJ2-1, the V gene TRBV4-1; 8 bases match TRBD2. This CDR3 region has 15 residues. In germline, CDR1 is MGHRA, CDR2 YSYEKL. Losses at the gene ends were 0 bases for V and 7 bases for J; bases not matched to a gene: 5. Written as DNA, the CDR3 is TGCGCCAGCAGCCAAGAACGGGGGGGCCCAAATGAGCAGTTCTTC. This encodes CASSQERGGPNEQFF.

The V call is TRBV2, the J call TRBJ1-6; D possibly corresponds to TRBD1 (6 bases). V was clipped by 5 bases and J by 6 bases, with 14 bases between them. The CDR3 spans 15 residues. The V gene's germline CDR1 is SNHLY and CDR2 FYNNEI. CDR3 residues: CASSPRLGANSPLHF. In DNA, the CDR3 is TGTGCCAGCAGTCCCAGGCTGGGGGCTAATTCACCCCTCCACTTT.